The 2 T cell receptor beta chains below all came from one sample that was sequenced in a study of post-analysis software for immune sequencing data. For these TCRs, the target antigens are not known. Study conclusions and caveats: Relative to controls, patients had five TRBV segments at higher frequency, with TRBV5-6, TRBV5-1 and TRBV20-1 among these.

The TCR beta cDNA libraries carried unique molecular identifiers. TCRdb used MiXCR to reprocess the PCR reads, holding one entry per CDR3 protein. The sample carries about 820,000 distinct CDR3 sequences, approximately 53% recorded once. Sequencing input: blood. These receptors were obtained from a girl aged 5 to 17 with multiple sclerosis.

The V call is TRBV5-1, the J call TRBJ2-1, with TRBD2 matching over 9 bases. The CDR3 length is 15 residues. The junction had 8 bases not matched to a gene; V was cut back by 2 bases and J by 8 bases. Germline values: CDR1 SGHRS, CDR2 YFSETQ. CDR3: CASSLLAGSGDEQFF. CDR3 DNA: TGCGCCAGCAGCTTACTAGCGGGCTCTGGGGATGAGCAGTTCTTC.

This clonotype was counted between two and nine times. The V and J genes are TRBV29-1 and TRBJ2-6, with unresolved D. Germline V lookup: CDR1 SQVTM, CDR2 ANQGSEA. Trimming pared 4 bases from V and 4 bases from J, leaving 5 bases between. This CDR3 has 12 residues. CDR3 bases: TGCAGCGTTGCCGGAGGGGCCAACGTCCTGACTTTC. Translated: CSVAGGANVLTF. Combining the CDR3 with reference TRBV29-1 and TRBJ2-6 gives the whole variable domain SAVISQKPSRDICQRGTSLTIQCQVDSQVTMMFWYRQQPGQSLTLIATANQGSEATYESGFVIDKFPISRPNLTFSTLTVSNMSPEDSSIYLCSVAGGANVLTFGAGSRLTVL.